This T cell receptor (beta chain) was sequenced during a study of regulatory T cells in long-lasting Graves disease. Looked up from germline, CDR1 is SGHDN and CDR2 is FVKESK. The V and J ends lost 2 bases and 1 base, in that order; junction bases with no gene match: 10. This CDR3 contains 18 residues. For TCR beta, libraries came from iRepertoire HTBI primers and Arm-PCR of CDR3 regions. TCRdb re-called the multiplex PCR reads with MiXCR, one entry per CDR3 protein. The table records about 530,000 distinct CDR3 sequences, 15% to 20% of them present only once. Time point described: newly diagnosed GD, antithyroid drugs for less than 3 months. The TCR library was prepared using RNA isolated from PBMCs. In addition, the sample was reused for a study of T cells in Graves' hyperthyroidism and ophthalmopathy. According to that study: Recently diagnosed hyperthyroidism of less than 2 months' duration affected patients aged 18 to 65.

V usage is TRBV14 and J usage is TRBJ2-2; 7 bases match TRBD2. Sequencing was performed on peripheral blood mononuclear cells (PBMCs), taken at new diagnosis, from a patient treated with antithyroid drugs. The origin of this receptor is a woman aged 40 to 65 with Graves disease. The CDR3 sequence is CASSQFRQGGRNTGELFF. CDR3 coding DNA: TGTGCCAGCAGCCAATTCCGCCAGGGAGGGAGGAACACCGGGGAGCTGTTTTTT.